Listed here are 11 T cell receptor beta chains from one sample, sequenced in a study of CD8 T cells in Susac syndrome. A quantity of about 0.45 to 1 ug RNA underwent reverse transcription using random hexamers. TCRdb independently ran MiXCR on the immunoSEQ multiplex PCR reads; one entry per CDR3 protein. The table includes roughly 180,000 distinct CDR3 sequences, around 94% detected once. The sample consisted of CD4+ T cells from PBMCs. These receptors all come from a human donor in good health.

The J gene is TRBJ2-7, the V gene TRBV9, with D perhaps matching TRBD1 (5 bases). V was pared by 0 bases and J by 3 bases, with 13 bases between. The CDR3 contains 15 residues. Germline CDR1 and CDR2: SGDLS and YYNGEE. CDR3 protein: CASSVALGHHYEQYF. The CDR3 coding sequence is TGTGCCAGCAGCGTAGCTTTAGGACATCACTACGAGCAGTACTTC.

Here the CDR3 reads CASSPLGLAGGPTYEQYF. CDR3 nucleotides: TGTGCCAGCTCACCCCTGGGACTAGCGGGGGGGCCTACCTACGAGCAGTACTTC. The chain uses TRBV18 and TRBJ2-7, with TRBD2 identical over 16 bases. The germline V gene encodes CDR1 KGHSH and CDR2 LQKENI. V lost 3 bases to trimming and J lost 2 bases; unmatched junction nucleotides: 7. This CDR3 spans 18 amino acids.

CDR3 residues: CSAKGGNQPQHF. The CDR3 DNA is TGCAGTGCTAAGGGCGGAAATCAGCCCCAGCATTTT. The chain has TRBV20-1 and TRBJ1-5; no reliable D call. CDR1 DFQATT and CDR2 SNEGSKA come from the germline V gene (reference sequence). Deletions cut 4 bases from V and 4 bases from J, with 8 bases between. The length of the CDR3 is 12 residues.

This chain joins TRBV15 and TRBJ1-1; D is unresolved. Germline V gene sequence: CDR1 LNHNV, CDR2 YYDKDF (reference sequence). Trimming left V 0 bases short and J 0 bases short, with 8 bases between. The CDR3 is 15 amino acids. This chain's CDR3 is CATSREPAMNTEAFF. CDR3 nucleotides: TGTGCCACCAGCAGAGAGCCAGCTATGAACACTGAAGCTTTCTTT.

This chain connects TRBV6-2 or TRBV6-3 to TRBJ2-2; possible D gene TRBD1, 6 bases. Germline V gene data show CDR1 as MNHEY and CDR2 as SVGEGT. The CDR3 is 15 amino acids. V lost 6 bases and J 0 bases, leaving 11 bases between the germline ends. This chain's CDR3 is CASSRQDTNTGELFF. CDR3 bases: TGTGCCAGCAGCAGACAGGACACGAACACCGGGGAGCTGTTTTTT.

This CDR3 reads CSVETATGNTIYF. DNA for the CDR3: TGCAGCGTTGAGACGGCTACTGGAAACACCATATATTTT. The V call is TRBV29-1, the J call TRBJ1-3; no definite D call. With 3 bases removed from V and 2 bases from J, the gap between germline ends came to 8 bases. CDR3 size: 13 residues. Germline CDR1 SQVTM, CDR2 ANQGSEA.

The genes are TRBV14 and TRBJ1-1; D call uncertain. V dropped 4 bases and J dropped 8 bases, with 14 bases sitting between them. CDR3 length: 13 residues. Germline values: CDR1 SGHDN, CDR2 FVKESK. This chain's CDR3 is CASSPFGGGEAFF. The CDR3 bases are TGTGCCAGCAGCCCCTTCGGAGGCGGGGAAGCTTTCTTT.

The V and J genes are TRBV9 and TRBJ2-1; TRBD2 might be the D (6 bases). Germline CDR1 SGDLS, CDR2 YYNGEE. V lost 0 bases to trimming and J lost 4 bases, with 11 bases between them. The CDR3 is 15 amino acids. CDR3 sequence (DNA): TGTGCCAGCAGCGTAGGCGGGGATAAATACAATGAGCAGTTCTTC. It is translated as CASSVGGDKYNEQFF.

The chain links TRBV9 to TRBJ2-3; TRBD2 matches at 7 bases. With V trimmed by 1 base and J by 2 bases, 4 bases remained unmatched. The CDR3 is made up of 15 amino acids. The germline V gene has CDR1 SGDLS and CDR2 YYNGEE. The CDR3 loop reads CASSVQAGPTDTQYF. CDR3 bases: TGTGCCAGCAGCGTACAAGCGGGGCCCACAGATACGCAGTATTTT.

The rearrangement uses TRBV2 and TRBJ1-2, with D perhaps TRBD1 (5 bases). Deletions cut 3 bases from V and 6 bases from J, with 11 bases between. The CDR3 length is 13 residues. CDR1 is SNHLY and CDR2 is FYNNEI in the germline V gene. CDR3 loop: CASSDEAGNGYTF. CDR3 nucleotides: TGTGCCAGCAGTGATGAGGCAGGGAATGGCTACACCTTC.

The CDR3 loop is CSGGRAGNEQFF. In DNA form, the CDR3 reads TGCAGCGGTGGACGGGCGGGAAATGAGCAGTTCTTC. V is TRBV29-1 and J is TRBJ2-1, with D possibly being TRBD2 (6 bases). Germline CDR1 and CDR2: SQVTM and ANQGSEA. The CDR3 totals 12 residues. Trimming removed 7 bases at V and 7 bases at J, with 14 bases between.